Sequencing of this T cell receptor (beta chain) was carried out in a study of T-cell reconstitution after alpha-beta-depleted transplantation in children. Unique molecular identifiers were built into the TCRbeta library. TCRdb independently ran MiXCR on the PCR reads; one entry per CDR3 protein. The table includes hundreds of thousands of distinct CDR3 sequences, roughly 17% detected once. J lost 4 bases, V lost 4 bases, and 5 bases had no gene match. Looked up from germline, CDR1 is SGHNT and CDR2 is YENEEA. CDR3 size: 15 residues. This clonotype originated in a human donor who donated a stem cell graft to a child with acute myeloid leukemia. The sample in question was PBMCs from the stem cell graft donor, obtained from the stem cell graft. This chain uses TRBV11-3 with TRBJ2-2; TRBD2 matches 8 bases. The CDR3 DNA reads as TGTGCCAGCAGCTCCGGGGGGGGGAGCACCGGGGAGCTGTTTTTT. Its protein is CASSSGGGSTGELFF.